This record covers a single T cell receptor beta chain. This clonotype appeared many times. Which antigen it targets is not known. Per-nucleotide qualities are absent, and no much larger clonotype sits a single base away. The sample belongs to a study of regulatory T cells in long-lasting Graves disease (dated by TCRdb to the early 2020s). For context, the study as a whole: In the newly diagnosed Graves' disease group, patients had been taking antithyroid drugs for less than 3 months. Patients with persistent Graves' disease were compared with patients with newly diagnosed Graves' disease using TCR sequencing and RNA sequencing of peripheral blood. A total of 33 samples underwent TCR sequencing, from about 13 patients with persistent Graves' disease and 20 or so patients with newly diagnosed Graves' disease. The study took place in China and was registered as a clinical trial.

On the study overall, not on this receptor specifically: The small sample size was acknowledged by the authors as a limitation that may reduce accuracy. Only peripheral blood was studied, because thyroid tissue, the primary lesion, was inaccessible. Sequencing and analysis were restricted to the TCR beta chain. Persistent Graves' disease patients showed lower TCR Shannon entropy and fewer highly expanded clones than newly diagnosed patients, suggesting clonal expansion. Preferential use of TRBV28, TRBJ1-2 and TRBJ2-5 was observed in persistent disease, whereas TRBV20-1 and TRBJ2-1 were favored in newly diagnosed disease. Persistent patients shared more public clonotypes among themselves (around 2,700) than newly diagnosed patients did (about 970).

Sample time point, as interpreted from the label and publication: newly diagnosed GD, antithyroid drugs for less than 3 months. RNA was extracted from PBMCs in TRIzol for both TCR sequencing and RNA sequencing. Graves' disease was diagnosed according to American Thyroid Association guidelines. Recruitment of patients was carried out at an endocrinology department in Xi'an, China. Each patient gave around 9.2 milliliters of peripheral blood, collected in an EDTA anticoagulant tube. PBMCs were isolated by Ficoll Paque Plus density gradient separation without further T cell sorting. An Agilent 2100 Bioanalyzer and agarose gel were used to assess RNA quality, and a NanoDrop 2000 was used to measure RNA concentration. Receptor libraries were prepared by multiplex PCR. The sequencer listed for this sample is Illumina HiSeq 4000. TCR beta libraries were built with iRepertoire HTBI primers and Arm-PCR amplification of CDR3 regions. Gel purification was performed on PCR products prior to sequencing. From the authors' description of their analysis: Across samples, about 64 TRBV and 13 to 15 TRBJ segments were identified and used for gene usage analysis of CDR3 amino acid clonotypes. COPE and FqMerger were used to merge the filtered high-quality paired reads into contigs. Contigs were aligned with BLAST to IMGT TRBV, TRBD and TRBJ reference genes, and CDR3 was defined per IMGT. Highly expanded clones were defined as clonotypes with a frequency above 0.1%. Shannon entropy was used to measure repertoire diversity, and the Gini coefficient was used to measure V-J evenness. Public clonotypes were defined as clonotypes shared by more than one individual. TCRdb's own reprocessing of the public reads used fastp at Q25 and MiXCR and kept productive beta chains. Here each entry gathers all rows of one CDR3 protein and keeps the most common genes and DNA. TCRdb's processing, not the authors', yielded these V and J calls. This sample comprises some 490,000 distinct CDR3 sequences, around 12% of them detected only once. Over 7% of the sample is held by the ten biggest clonotypes.

CDR1 and CDR2, looked up from the germline V gene (reference sequence), are GTSNPN and SVGIG. V and J are trimmed by 3 bases and 12 bases, and the gene matches miss 8 bases of the junction. The CDR3 numbers 12 residues from cysteine through phenylalanine. CDR3 DNA only is kept here, 36 bases in frame from base 1. This sample was also put to use in a study of T cells in Graves' hyperthyroidism and ophthalmopathy. Per that second paper: A patient counted as having stable Graves' hyperthyroidism if no progression to ophthalmopathy occurred over 18 months of follow-up. The hyperthyroidism patients were between 18 and 65 years old and newly diagnosed, with a disease duration of less than 2 months. Patients with uncontrolled infections, other autoimmune diseases, pregnancy or lactation were excluded. Clinical symptoms, serum thyroxine and TRAb, thyroid ultrasound, and orbital computed tomography formed the basis for the diagnoses. A first-round RT-PCR of the TCR CDR3 used the HTBI primer set with the Qiagen OneStep RT-PCR kit. Most expanded thyroid clonotypes (frequency above 0.001) were also found in blood, which suggests that blood repertoires may mirror thyroid immune responses. Ophthalmopathy was separated from stable hyperthyroidism by a 13 V-J signature model, with approximately 89% sensitivity and about 81% specificity obtained in cross-validation and 80%/75% obtained in testing. In validation, progression to ophthalmopathy was predicted by the model with 65% to 71% sensitivity and 72.22% specificity, a median of approximately 6.5 months before onset. To identify TCR V-J signatures that set the groups apart, the researchers used a discovery cohort of about a hundred patients, made up of roughly 40 with Graves' ophthalmopathy and some 58 with stable Graves' hyperthyroidism. Prospective prediction of ophthalmopathy was tested in an independent validation cohort of some 19 hyperthyroidism patients and approximately 17 patients who later progressed to ophthalmopathy. The roughly 99 discovery patients were divided at random into training and test sets in a 7:3 ratio. In addition, the study compared T-cell repertoires in thyroid tissue and in blood from 6 or 7 Graves' hyperthyroidism patients. After sampling, hyperthyroidism patients received methimazole starting at 30 mg daily, and ophthalmopathy patients received high-dose intravenous methylprednisolone. Libraries were constructed in a second round of multiplex PCR, after which size selection and purification were carried out. Libraries were sequenced paired-end with 100 bp reads on an Illumina HiSeq2000. SOAPnuke was used to process the raw data, removing reads that contained adapters or uncalled bases, had a mean Phred below 15, or lacked an exact match to the constant primer or identifier. COPE v1.2.5 was used to merge high-quality paired reads, and clonotypes were defined as unique nucleotide sequences. MiTCR v1.1 was used to align clonotypes to the IMGT TRBV, TRBD and TRBJ reference segments. The analysis included only V-J combinations with a frequency above 0.0001, which together covered 99% to 99.2% of the repertoires. A TCS score was defined as the ratio of F50 (clonal expansion) to E x V (chaos), with BLOSUM62-based TCRdist applied between CDR3 peptides within each V-J. Welch's t-statistics and random forest reduced 450 to 600 V-J features to under 15, which were used in a naive Bayes classifier (R e1071). Sample size was not statistically predetermined, and blinding of investigators to group allocation was not performed. TCR Vbeta CDR3 sequencing of 140 or so peripheral blood samples (roughly 43 ophthalmopathy, 75 or so hyperthyroidism and roughly 17 progressor patients) is reported in the paper.

The sequence derives from a young woman with Graves disease. Donor details come from another sample of the same person, matched by shared clones. This sample comprised peripheral blood mononuclear cells (PBMCs), obtained at new diagnosis, from a patient treated with antithyroid drugs. Here the chain combines TRBV30 and TRBJ2-3, with 8 bases matching TRBD1. The CDR3 here reads CAWSIDRGDQYF. The DNA reads as follows: TGTGCCTGGAGCATAGACAGGGGCGACCAGTATTTT.